This TCR beta chain was identified during a study of spatial heterogeneity in lung cancer. Note on this clonotype: Its antigen is unidentified.

Study-level findings and limits: Blood showed ubiquitous tumor TCRs more often at resection than at routine follow-up.

TCRdb re-derived calls from the 5' RACE reads in MiXCR, one entry per CDR3 protein. The sample carries 110,000 or so distinct CDR3 sequences, approximately 10% recorded once. Time point given: blood at routine non-recurrence follow-up after resection. Unsorted whole RNA samples from tumor, nontumor lung or frozen PBMC were sequenced. This clonotype originated in a female donor with early-stage non-small cell lung cancer. The sequenced sample was PBMCs, obtained at follow-up.

In DNA, the CDR3 is TGTGCCAGCAGCTTGACGACAGCCTATGGCTACACCTTC. It codes for CASSLTTAYGYTF. The chain joins TRBV5-6 to TRBJ1-2, with D maybe TRBD1 (5 bases). Trimming removed 1 base from V and 4 bases from J, with 8 bases in between. This CDR3 has 13 residues. Germline CDR1 SGHDT, CDR2 YYEEEE.